The clone carrying this TCR beta chain has only one observation. The sample originates from a study of T cell changes during pregnancy in multiple sclerosis. CDR3 length: 17 residues. The V gene's germline CDR1 is SGHTA and CDR2 FQGNSA. V was trimmed by 0 bases and J by 3 bases, leaving 17 bases between them. The method was immunoSEQ multiplex PCR; TCRdb's version includes in-frame clones alone and lacks a portion of them. Among around 65,000 clones listed, roughly 90% were seen once. The sequence was collected from a female donor with multiple sclerosis, enrolled in a pregnancy study. The material sequenced was peripheral blood, taken in the first trimester of pregnancy. The rearrangement uses TRBV7-2 and TRBJ2-5; tentatively, D is TRBD1 (6 bases). The CDR3 region is CASSLALGTSAKETQYF. The CDR3 DNA reads as TGTGCCAGCAGCTTAGCGTTAGGGACATCGGCGAAAGAGACCCAGTACTTC.